The source of this T cell receptor (beta chain) is a study of shared clonotypes between healthy human individuals. Replicate PCRs for sorted subsets used 200 ng DNA; this equaled tens of thousands of T cell genomes. Original data processing: Filtering of immunoSEQ junctional sequences could not match full-length read filtering. TCRdb's copy holds only in-frame clones and misses some; the assay was immunoSEQ multiplex PCR. V and J calls plus clone size are reproduced from that table; the DNA served to infer D and trimming. The table shows over 2,000,000 clones, with around 93% occurring only once. Naive CD8 cells were CD45RO-negative, positively selected for CCR7, excluding terminally differentiated effector memory CD45RA+ cells. Looked up from germline, CDR1 is SGHTS and CDR2 is YDEGEE. V dropped 3 bases and J dropped 5; count of bases not matched to a gene: 6. The CDR3 extends over 15 amino acids.

Points from the study as a whole: The represented genetic and exposure-history diversity was limited by the small number of donors.

Concerning this clone itself: The antigen is not known.

Material: naive CD8+ T cells from PBMCs. V usage is TRBV5-8 and J usage is TRBJ2-2, with 8 bases matching TRBD1. The source of this sequence is a young man in good health. Some clones in this sample may be carry-over from other donors' samples. CDR3: CASSWRTGRTGELFF. DNA for the CDR3: TGTGCCAGCAGCTGGCGGACAGGGAGGACCGGGGAGCTGTTTTTT.